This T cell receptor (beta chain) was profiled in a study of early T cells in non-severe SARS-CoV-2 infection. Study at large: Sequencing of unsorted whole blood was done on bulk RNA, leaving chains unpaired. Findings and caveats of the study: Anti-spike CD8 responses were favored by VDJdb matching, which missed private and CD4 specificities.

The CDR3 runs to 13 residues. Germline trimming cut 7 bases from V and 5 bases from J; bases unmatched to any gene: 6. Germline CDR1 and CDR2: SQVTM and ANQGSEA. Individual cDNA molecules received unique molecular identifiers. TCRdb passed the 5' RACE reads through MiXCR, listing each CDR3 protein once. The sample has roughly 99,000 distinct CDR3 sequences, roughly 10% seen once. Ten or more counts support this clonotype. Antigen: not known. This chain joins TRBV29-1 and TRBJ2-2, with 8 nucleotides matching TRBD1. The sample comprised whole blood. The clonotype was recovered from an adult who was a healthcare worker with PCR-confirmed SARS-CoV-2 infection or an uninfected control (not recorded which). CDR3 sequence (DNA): TGCAGCGCTGGGACAGGAGGGACCGGGGAGCTGTTTTTT. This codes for CSAGTGGTGELFF.